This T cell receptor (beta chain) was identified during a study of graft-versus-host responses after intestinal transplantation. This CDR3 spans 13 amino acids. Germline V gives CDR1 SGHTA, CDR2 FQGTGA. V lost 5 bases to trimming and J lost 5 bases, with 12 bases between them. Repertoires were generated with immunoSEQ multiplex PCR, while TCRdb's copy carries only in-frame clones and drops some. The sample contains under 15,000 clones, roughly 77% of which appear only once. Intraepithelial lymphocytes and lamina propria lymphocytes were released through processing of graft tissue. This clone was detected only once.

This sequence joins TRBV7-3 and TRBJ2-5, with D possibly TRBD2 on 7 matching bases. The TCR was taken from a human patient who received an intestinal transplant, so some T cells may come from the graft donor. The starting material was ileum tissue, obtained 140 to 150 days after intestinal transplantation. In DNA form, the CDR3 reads TGTGCCAGCAGCGGGGGGGCCTACGAGACCCAGTACTTC. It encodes CASSGGAYETQYF.